This T cell receptor beta chain emerged from a study of T cell responses to AZD1222 COVID-19 vaccine. Germline V gene lookup returns CDR1 MDHEN and CDR2 SYDVKM. Trimming removed 9 bases at V and 2 bases at J, with 13 bases between. The CDR3 contains 13 residues. Sequenced by immunoSEQ multiplex PCR; TCRdb stores in-frame clones only, minus some. The sample contains roughly 170,000 clones, 90% to 95% of which appear only once. The chain uses TRBV28 and TRBJ1-1, with D tentatively TRBD1 (6 bases). The receptor's source is an adult in good health. Sample: peripheral blood, taken on day 0 of AZD1222 vaccination. CDR3 in amino acids: CASNRDPNTEAFF. Here the CDR3 DNA reads TGTGCCAGTAACAGGGACCCCAACACTGAAGCTTTCTTT.